A selection of T cell receptor beta chains follows, all from one sample in a study of tumor and adjacent non-tumor tissue in lung cancer. Each CDR3 protein is one row after TCRdb ran MiXCR on the multiplex PCR reads. The sample includes 90,000 to 100,000 distinct CDR3 sequences, more than 80% of them seen just once. The sample taken for sequencing was distant non-tumor lung tissue. The receptors originated from a man aged 55 to 70 with small cell lung cancer. The CDR3 runs from the conserved cysteine through the conserved F or W. D genes are given only for firm matches. The size field is filled for only some rows; it gives once, few, many or a size class.

v_gene: TRBV10-2
j_gene: TRBJ2-6
abundance: NA
d_gene: NA
CDR3nt: TGCACCAGCAGTGAGTCGGGTACTAACGGTACCCTCTCTGGGGCCAACGTCCTGACTTTC
CDR3aa: CTSSESGTNGTLSGANVLTF

v_gene: TRBV28
j_gene: TRBJ2-1
abundance: NA
d_gene: TRBD2
CDR3nt: TGTGCCAACAGTTGGGGGACTAGGAACAATGAGCTGTTCTTC
CDR3aa: CANSWGTRNNELFF

v_gene: TRBV6-5
j_gene: TRBJ1-2
abundance: many
d_gene: TRBD1
CDR3nt: TGTGCCAGCAGTTACAGAACCCCGACAGGGGATTACGGCTACACCTTC
CDR3aa: CASSYRTPTGDYGYTF

v_gene: TRBV11-1
j_gene: TRBJ2-7
abundance: NA
d_gene: NA
CDR3nt: TGTGCAAGCAGCTACTTCTCTTCCGGGACTGCGTACGAGCAGTACTTC
CDR3aa: CASSYFSSGTAYEQYF

v_gene: TRBV11-2
j_gene: TRBJ2-2
abundance: once
d_gene: TRBD2
CDR3nt: TGTACCAGCAGCTTAGCGCGGGAGGCCGAGGAGCTGTTTTTT
CDR3aa: CTSSLAREAEELFF

v_gene: TRBV11-1
j_gene: TRBJ2-2
abundance: NA
d_gene: NA
CDR3nt: TGTGCCAGGAGCCCGCGACTGGACGGGGAGCTGTTTTTT
CDR3aa: CARSPRLDGELFF

v_gene: TRBV20-1
j_gene: TRBJ2-5
abundance: NA
d_gene: NA
CDR3nt: TGCAGTGCTATTACTTCTCGGGAGACCCAGTACTTC
CDR3aa: CSAITSRETQYF

v_gene: TRBV4-2
j_gene: TRBJ2-1
abundance: NA
d_gene: NA
CDR3nt: TGTGCCAGCAGTCAAGAGTGCCTAGTTTACAATGAGCAGTTCTTC
CDR3aa: CASSQECLVYNEQFF

v_gene: TRBV4-1
j_gene: TRBJ1-5
abundance: NA
d_gene: NA
CDR3nt: TGCCCCAGAAGCCAAGCTCCGGGACAAAATCAGCCCCAGCATTTT
CDR3aa: CPRSQAPGQNQPQHF

v_gene: TRBV28
j_gene: TRBJ1-1
abundance: NA
d_gene: NA
CDR3nt: TGTGCCAACAGGAATTACAAGGGGAGAGTGACTGAAGCTTTCTTT
CDR3aa: CANRNYKGRVTEAFF

v_gene: TRBV7-3
j_gene: TRBJ2-2
abundance: NA
d_gene: NA
CDR3nt: TGTGCCGGTGGCGCCCCGGACAGCCCTACCGGGGAACTGTTTTTT
CDR3aa: CAGGAPDSPTGELFF

v_gene: TRBV29-1
j_gene: TRBJ2-1
abundance: NA
d_gene: NA
CDR3nt: TGTAGCGTCGTTATTAGCGGTCTATACAATGTGCAGTTCTTC
CDR3aa: CSVVISGLYNVQFF

v_gene: TRBV12-3/TRBV12-4
j_gene: TRBJ2-1
abundance: NA
d_gene: TRBD2
CDR3nt: TGTGTCAGCAGTTTGTCGGCGGGAGGGCCAAGATCTGAGCAGTTCTTC
CDR3aa: CVSSLSAGGPRSEQFF

v_gene: TRBV12-3/TRBV12-4
j_gene: TRBJ2-2
abundance: NA
d_gene: TRBD2
CDR3nt: TGTACCAGCAGTCCCTTGATCGGGAAAAGCGGGAGGGCCTCCGGGGAGCCGTTTTTT
CDR3aa: CTSSPLIGKSGRASGEPFF

v_gene: TRBV20-1
j_gene: TRBJ2-3
abundance: many
d_gene: NA
CDR3nt: TGCAGTGCTAGAGCGCAAGTTGGTGATACGCAGTATTTT
CDR3aa: CSARAQVGDTQYF

v_gene: TRBV11-2
j_gene: TRBJ2-2
abundance: once
d_gene: NA
CDR3nt: TGTGCCACCAGCTTAGTCGACACCGGGGAGGTGTTTTTT
CDR3aa: CATSLVDTGEVFF

v_gene: TRBV21-1
j_gene: TRBJ2-5
abundance: NA
d_gene: NA
CDR3nt: TGTGCCAGCAGCGAATATATACCGACTGAATATCAAGAGACCCAGTACTTC
CDR3aa: CASSEYIPTEYQETQYF

v_gene: TRBV6-5
j_gene: TRBJ2-2
abundance: once
d_gene: NA
CDR3nt: TGTGCCAACAGTTACCAGGGATTAACTGGGGAGCTGTTTTTT
CDR3aa: CANSYQGLTGELFF

v_gene: TRBV20-1
j_gene: TRBJ2-2
abundance: once
d_gene: TRBD2
CDR3nt: TGCAGTGCTACTAGGGCGGGAGGTGCGGTAGGAGAGCTGTTTTTT
CDR3aa: CSATRAGGAVGELFF

v_gene: TRBV9
j_gene: TRBJ1-1
abundance: NA
d_gene: TRBD1
CDR3nt: TGTGCCAGCAACCTTGGGGACAGGGCGAACACTGAAGCTTTCTTT
CDR3aa: CASNLGDRANTEAFF

v_gene: TRBV6-6
j_gene: TRBJ2-4
abundance: NA
d_gene: NA
CDR3nt: TGTGCCAACAATTCAGACGGGATAGCCAAAAACATTCAGTACTTC
CDR3aa: CANNSDGIAKNIQYF

v_gene: TRBV29-1
j_gene: TRBJ1-2
abundance: NA
d_gene: NA
CDR3nt: TGCAACGTTAAAGGCGGTATTCCAGGTCAGACTAACTATGGCTACACCTTC
CDR3aa: CNVKGGIPGQTNYGYTF

v_gene: TRBV6-2/TRBV6-3
j_gene: TRBJ2-3
abundance: NA
d_gene: TRBD2
CDR3nt: TGTGTCAGCAGTCGTCCTCGCGGGAGGGCGGGCACAGATACGCACTATTTT
CDR3aa: CVSSRPRGRAGTDTHYF

v_gene: TRBV11-2
j_gene: TRBJ2-1
abundance: NA
d_gene: NA
CDR3nt: TGTGCCAGCAGCTTAGTGGAGCTGACCACGGCCAAAGAGCAGCTCTTC
CDR3aa: CASSLVELTTAKEQLF

v_gene: TRBV11-1
j_gene: TRBJ2-6
abundance: NA
d_gene: NA
CDR3nt: TGTGCCAGAAGCCTAGCGTACCCTGGGGCCAACGTCCTGACGTTC
CDR3aa: CARSLAYPGANVLTF

v_gene: TRBV5-1
j_gene: TRBJ2-2
abundance: NA
d_gene: NA
CDR3nt: TGCGCCAGTAGCCCTAGGGCAGGGGACACCCGGGAGCTGTTTTTT
CDR3aa: CASSPRAGDTRELFF

v_gene: TRBV11-2
j_gene: TRBJ2-5
abundance: NA
d_gene: NA
CDR3nt: TGTGCCAGCAGCTTACTTCAAGAGATCCAGTACTTC
CDR3aa: CASSLLQEIQYF

v_gene: TRBV7-8
j_gene: TRBJ1-6
abundance: many
d_gene: NA
CDR3nt: TGTGCCAGCAGCTTAGATCGACACGGCACTTCACCCCTCCACTTT
CDR3aa: CASSLDRHGTSPLHF

v_gene: TRBV29-1
j_gene: TRBJ1-6
abundance: NA
d_gene: NA
CDR3nt: TGCATCGCGAGGAGCTCCTATAATTCATCCCTCCACTTT
CDR3aa: CIARSSYNSSLHF

v_gene: TRBV12-3/TRBV12-4
j_gene: TRBJ2-1
abundance: NA
d_gene: TRBD2
CDR3nt: TGTGTCAACAGTTTGAGCGGGAGTGGGTCGGATGAGCAGTTCTTC
CDR3aa: CVNSLSGSGSDEQFF

v_gene: TRBV20-1
j_gene: TRBJ2-3
abundance: few
d_gene: TRBD2
CDR3nt: TGCAGTGCTAACGTTAGGCTAGCGGCAAGCACAGATACGCAGTATTTT
CDR3aa: CSANVRLAASTDTQYF

v_gene: TRBV10-3
j_gene: TRBJ2-2
abundance: NA
d_gene: NA
CDR3nt: TGTGCCATCAGTGAAGGATCTGACGCCGAGGAGCTGTTTTTT
CDR3aa: CAISEGSDAEELFF

v_gene: TRBV11-3
j_gene: TRBJ2-1
abundance: large
d_gene: NA
CDR3nt: TGTGCCAGCAGCACAAAGAATGAGGATGAGCAGTTCTTC
CDR3aa: CASSTKNEDEQFF

v_gene: TRBV29-1
j_gene: TRBJ2-3
abundance: NA
d_gene: NA
CDR3nt: TGCAGCGTTGAGCCATCGGCCCGTCACACAGATACGCAGTATTTT
CDR3aa: CSVEPSARHTDTQYF

v_gene: TRBV11-2
j_gene: TRBJ2-1
abundance: few
d_gene: TRBD2
CDR3nt: TGTACCAGCTGCTCACTTACTAGCGGGCTGCAGTTCTTC
CDR3aa: CTSCSLTSGLQFF

v_gene: TRBV20-1
j_gene: TRBJ2-7
abundance: many
d_gene: NA
CDR3nt: TGCAGTGCTAGTGCGGTCACCTACGAGCAGTACTTC
CDR3aa: CSASAVTYEQYF

v_gene: TRBV14
j_gene: TRBJ2-5
abundance: NA
d_gene: TRBD2
CDR3nt: TGTGGCAGCAGCCCTCCGGGGACTAGTAGGACCCAGTACTTC
CDR3aa: CGSSPPGTSRTQYF

v_gene: TRBV29-1
j_gene: TRBJ2-3
abundance: NA
d_gene: NA
CDR3nt: TGCAGCGTTGAAGATCGATACAGGGCTCTTTTTGATACGCAGTATTTT
CDR3aa: CSVEDRYRALFDTQYF

v_gene: TRBV2
j_gene: TRBJ2-7
abundance: NA
d_gene: NA
CDR3nt: TGTGCCAGCAGTGTCCAGGGGATGGGACGGAAAGAGCAGTACTTC
CDR3aa: CASSVQGMGRKEQYF

v_gene: TRBV9
j_gene: TRBJ2-3
abundance: NA
d_gene: NA
CDR3nt: TGTGCCAGCAGCGTTAGTCCCAGCCGGGGCACAGATACGCAGTATTTT
CDR3aa: CASSVSPSRGTDTQYF

v_gene: TRBV7-9
j_gene: TRBJ2-7
abundance: NA
d_gene: TRBD1
CDR3nt: TGTGTCAGCAGCTGGGGACAGGGGGTTAACGAGCGGTACTTC
CDR3aa: CVSSWGQGVNERYF